This T cell receptor beta chain was obtained from a study of graft-versus-host responses after intestinal transplantation. Irradiated stimulators labeled with violet dye, around 200,000 in number, were plated with around 200,000 CFSE-labeled responders. CDR1 SGHRS and CDR2 YFSETQ come from the germline V gene. CDR3 length: 14 amino acids. V was shortened by 2 bases and J by 2 bases, with 8 bases between the two germline ends. The assay was immunoSEQ multiplex PCR, and TCRdb's table has in-frame clones only and misses some. The table lists about 12,000 clones, around 30% of them singletons, with 3.2% in the top ten. This clone qualifies as medium-sized.

This chain uses TRBV5-1 with TRBJ1-5; D unclear. This specimen consisted of alloreactive CD8+ T cells from a mixed lymphocyte reaction culture, obtained before intestinal transplant. Subset described: CFSE-low proliferating T cells sorted from approximately six-day pre-transplant mixed lymphocyte reaction (GvH or HvG direction). This TCR came from a human patient who received an intestinal transplant. This CDR3 reads CASSFGYGNQPQHF. CDR3 sequence (DNA): TGCGCCAGCAGCTTTGGGTATGGCAATCAGCCCCAGCATTTT.